The T cell receptor (beta chain) described here comes from a study of cytomegalovirus exposure and HLA in healthy donors. As for the study in general: Tens of millions of unique TCRs from HLA-typed donors made up an early data release. Genotyping of roughly 400 donors showed that about 79% belonged to the Caucasian-associated ancestry cluster. Study results and caveats: Later analysis showed most CMV-associated TCR beta chains appearing HLA-restricted. TCR beta chain V- and J-gene trimming was linked, in a later analysis, to a missense variant in DCLRE1C.

With 60 Vbeta and 13 Jbeta primers, the PCR was carried out. Generated by immunoSEQ multiplex PCR, the TCRdb table keeps only in-frame clones and is missing some. The sample records about 150,000 clones, about 74% being singletons. In this sample, this clone turned up a few times. Antigen specificity is unknown. Sequencing was performed on PBMCs. This receptor was identified in a woman aged 40 to 50 in good health and CMV-seronegative.

The CDR3 nucleotides read TGTGCCAGCAGTGAAGGCCTAGCGGGAGATTTGGATGAGCAGTTCTTC. Protein: CASSEGLAGDLDEQFF. The chain carries TRBV6-4 and TRBJ2-1; TRBD2 matches 10 bases. Germline trimming cut 3 bases from V and 8 bases from J; bases unmatched to any gene: 10. Germline assignment: CDR1 MRHNA and CDR2 SNTAGT. The CDR3 spans 16 residues.